The 23 T cell receptor beta chains reported below all come from one sample, sequenced in a study of CD8 T cells in ankylosing spondylitis. TCRdb used MiXCR to reprocess the 5' RACE reads, holding one entry per CDR3 protein. The sample carries 250,000 to 300,000 distinct CDR3 sequences, 20% recorded once. The material sequenced was blood, either unsorted or a sorted T cell fraction (not recorded which). The source is a male donor with ankylosing spondylitis or in good health (not recorded which).

This clonotype has more than one count but fewer than ten. The rearrangement joins TRBV12-3 or TRBV12-4 to TRBJ1-1; D remains unclear. The CDR3 has 11 amino acids. V gave up 10 bases and J gave up 7 bases, with 13 bases separating them. DNA for the CDR3: TGTGCCATCTCGATGGGGATTGAAGCTTTCTTT. Translated: CAISMGIEAFF.

This clonotype has at least ten counts. The chain has TRBV10-3 and TRBJ2-3; no firm D call. Per the germline V gene, CDR1 is ENHRY and CDR2 is SYGVKD. The CDR3 consists of 14 residues. Trimming took 10 bases from V and 1 from J, leaving 15 bases between them. As DNA, the CDR3 is TGTGCCACACGAGGAAACTTGGGCACAGATACGCAGTATTTT. It specifies CATRGNLGTDTQYF.

This clonotype was observed at least ten times. The junction departs from the called germline gene at one end, perhaps through a read error. The rearrangement uses TRBV5-1 and TRBJ2-5; unclear D gene. Per germline, CDR1 SGHRS and CDR2 YFSETQ. This CDR3 is built from 13 residues. The CDR3 DNA is TGTGCCAGCAGCCTCTTGGGTGGGGAGACCCAGTACTTC. Amino acids: CASSLLGGETQYF.

This chain uses TRBV20-1 with TRBJ2-5; maybe TRBD1 (7 bases). CDR1 DFQATT and CDR2 SNEGSKA come from the germline V gene (reference sequence). The V end lost 6 bases, the J end lost 3 bases, and 20 bases lay between the germline ends. The CDR3 sequence is 15 residues long. CDR3 amino acids: CSALEGQRAEETQYF. The CDR3 bases are TGCAGTGCCCTAGAGGGACAGCGGGCCGAAGAGACCCAGTACTTC.

This clonotype was found many times. V is TRBV5-1 and J is TRBJ2-1, with D maybe TRBD2 (5 bases). The CDR3 loop spans 13 amino acids. Germline V gene sequence: CDR1 SGHRS, CDR2 YFSETQ. V lost 3 bases and J lost 8, with 12 bases in between. The CDR3 DNA follows: TGCGCCAGCAGCTCCGGACTTGTTGATGAGCAGTTCTTC. It codes for CASSSGLVDEQFF.

This clonotype came up a few times. The rearrangement joins TRBV3-1 to TRBJ1-1; 10 positions agree with TRBD1. Germline V gene data show CDR1 as LGHDT and CDR2 as YNNKEL (reference sequence). V lost 5 bases and J lost 4; bases outside the gene matches: 13. This CDR3 is built from 17 residues. In DNA, the CDR3 is TGTGCCAGCAGCGTATTCCCGGGACAGGGGTTGTTCACTGAAGCTTTCTTT. Protein sequence: CASSVFPGQGLFTEAFF.

The rearrangement uses TRBV20-1 and TRBJ1-2, with 10 bases that match TRBD1. The V segment lost 1 base and the J segment 4 bases; nucleotides outside the gene matches: 6. Germline CDR1 reads DFQATT; CDR2 reads SNEGSKA (reference sequence). The CDR3 is 15 amino acids. DNA for the CDR3: TGCAGTGCTAGAGTGACAGGGGGCGAAGGCTATGGCTACACCTTC. Protein sequence: CSARVTGGEGYGYTF.

The table lists this clonotype with a few counts. The rearrangement joins TRBV20-1 to TRBJ1-1; D possibly corresponds to TRBD1 (6 bases). CDR3 length: 13 residues. Germline values: CDR1 DFQATT, CDR2 SNEGSKA (reference sequence). The V gene lost 3 bases and the J gene lost 0 bases, with 8 bases spanning the gap. CDR3 DNA sequence: TGCAGTGCTAGGGACAGTGTGAACACTGAAGCTTTCTTT. This codes for CSARDSVNTEAFF.

About this clonotype: One end of the junction fails to match germline, which may point to a read error. The gene calls are TRBV28 and TRBJ2-3; tentatively, D is TRBD1 or TRBD2 (5 bases each). The V gene's germline CDR1 is MDHEN and CDR2 SYDVKM. The length of the CDR3 is 12 residues. CDR3 loop: CASSYGGMVGFF. CDR3 nucleotide sequence: TGTGCCAGCAGTTATGGGGGTATGGTAGGGTTTTTT.

This clonotype has just a few counts. The chain joins TRBV9 to TRBJ2-2; D is unclear. With 7 bases removed from V and 2 bases from J, the gap between germline ends came to 9 bases. The CDR3 spans 13 residues. Germline V CDR1 and CDR2: SGDLS, YYNGEE. The CDR3 sequence: CASGRANTGELFF. CDR3 bases: TGTGCCAGCGGAAGAGCAAACACCGGGGAGCTGTTTTTT.

In its sample, this clonotype was seen many times. The CDR3 sequence: CSGRAKNIQYF. DNA for the CDR3: TGCAGCGGCCGAGCCAAAAACATTCAGTACTTC. The chain is built from TRBV29-1 and TRBJ2-4; D call uncertain. From germline, CDR1 is SQVTM and CDR2 ANQGSEA. V was trimmed by 7 bases and J by 0 bases, leaving 4 bases between them. The CDR3 contains 11 residues. The full variable domain, its missing parts supplied by reference TRBV29-1 and TRBJ2-4, is SAVISQKPSRDICQRGTSLTIQCQVDSQVTMMFWYRQQPGQSLTLIATANQGSEATYESGFVIDKFPISRPNLTFSTLTVSNMSPEDSSIYLCSGRAKNIQYFGAGTRLSVL.

This clonotype came up a few times. This rearrangement joins TRBV12-3 or TRBV12-4 to TRBJ1-1, with 11 bases aligning to TRBD1. V shed 3 bases, J shed 5 bases, and the junction held 5 bases outside the gene matches. The CDR3 runs 15 residues. CDR3 sequence: CASSFGTGGDTEAFF. The CDR3 DNA follows: TGTGCCAGCAGTTTCGGGACAGGGGGAGATACTGAAGCTTTCTTT.

The V and J genes are TRBV29-1 and TRBJ2-3; 8 nucleotides agree with TRBD1. Germline values: CDR1 SQVTM, CDR2 ANQGSEA. This CDR3 spans 13 amino acids. The junction had 4 bases not matched to a gene; V was cut back by 4 bases and J by 4 bases. The CDR3 sequence: CSVGTGYPDTQYF. CDR3 DNA sequence: TGCAGCGTTGGGACAGGGTATCCAGATACGCAGTATTTT.

This clonotype was seen at least ten times. The chain has TRBV15 and TRBJ2-7, with D perhaps TRBD1 (6 bases). V dropped 5 bases and J dropped 0 bases, with 11 bases sitting between them. The V gene's germline CDR1 is LNHNV and CDR2 YYDKDF (reference sequence). CDR3 length equals 14 residues. The chain's CDR3 is CATSGGGASYEQYV. For the CDR3, the DNA is TGTGCCACCAGCGGGGGCGGTGCCTCCTACGAGCAGTACGTC.

The chain links TRBV7-3 to TRBJ2-6; perhaps TRBD1 as D (5 bases). V shed 4 bases and J shed 0 bases, with 7 bases lying between them. This CDR3 is built from 15 residues. Germline V gives CDR1 SGHTA, CDR2 FQGTGA. The CDR3 nucleotides are TGTGCCAGCAGCTCACAGGTCTCTGGGGCCAACGTCCTGACTTTC. Translated: CASSSQVSGANVLTF.

J is TRBJ2-3 and V is TRBV5-6; D remains unclear. CDR1 is SGHDT and CDR2 is YYEEEE in the germline V gene. The CDR3 has 15 residues. Between the trimmed V and J ends, which lost 1 base and 5 bases, there was a span of 14 bases. The DNA for the CDR3 is TGTGCCAGCAGCTTGCCCCCGCCGGCCTTAGATACGCAGTATTTT. This codes for CASSLPPPALDTQYF.

Ten or more counts support this clonotype. The genes are TRBV7-8 and TRBJ2-1; D unclear. Germline V lookup: CDR1 SGHVS, CDR2 FQNEAQ. The CDR3 sequence is 12 residues long. V lost 6 bases and J 4 bases, leaving 7 bases between the germline ends. The CDR3 nucleotides read TGTGCCAGCAGGGCCGTATACAATGAGCAGTTCTTC. This sequence encodes CASRAVYNEQFF.

This clonotype was found once. The chain joins TRBV3-1 to TRBJ2-1; 8 positions agree with TRBD2. In germline, CDR1 is LGHDT, CDR2 YNNKEL (reference sequence). V shed 4 bases and J 9 bases; nucleotides not matched to a gene: 2. This CDR3 spans 12 amino acids. The CDR3 coding sequence is TGTGCCAGCAGCCTTCTAGCGGGTGAGCAGTTCTTC. Residues: CASSLLAGEQFF.

The chain couples TRBV28 to TRBJ2-1; a weak D match, TRBD2 (7 bases). Germline V gene lookup returns CDR1 MDHEN and CDR2 SYDVKM. The V gene lost 6 bases and the J gene lost 0 bases, with 12 bases spanning the gap. This CDR3 has 15 amino acids. The CDR3 region has the DNA TGTGCCAGCAGACAGGGAGGGGGCTCCTACAATGAGCAGTTCTTC. It specifies CASRQGGGSYNEQFF.

The sample holds a few counts of this clonotype. The chain uses TRBV7-2 and TRBJ2-1; TRBD1 agrees at 9 bases. CDR1 SGHTA and CDR2 FQGNSA come from the germline V gene. J was trimmed by 2 bases and V by 5 bases; bases with no gene match: 4. The CDR3 is 15 residues long. CDR3: CASSTDRGTYNEQFF. In DNA form, the CDR3 reads TGTGCCAGCAGCACGGACAGGGGAACCTACAATGAGCAGTTCTTC.

The table lists this clonotype with many counts. The gene calls are TRBV6-4 and TRBJ2-1, with D perhaps TRBD1 or TRBD2 (6 bases each). The V gene lost 3 bases and the J gene lost 7 bases, with 10 bases spanning the gap. Germline V lookup: CDR1 MRHNA, CDR2 SNTAGT. The CDR3 length is 13 residues. The CDR3 DNA reads TGTGCCAGCAGTGATATAGGGGGGAATGAGCAGTTCTTC. Its protein is CASSDIGGNEQFF.

The sample holds a few counts of this clonotype. The chain has TRBV12-3 or TRBV12-4 and TRBJ1-5; D is ambiguous. The CDR3 contains 13 residues. The germline V and J ends were trimmed by 5 bases and 6 bases, with 11 bases remaining between them. The chain's CDR3 is CASSPRGRQPQHF. In DNA, the CDR3 is TGTGCCAGCAGTCCCAGAGGACGTCAGCCCCAGCATTTT.

V and J are TRBV6-6 and TRBJ2-7, with D perhaps given as TRBD1 or TRBD2 (5 bases each). The V and J ends lost 6 bases and 2 bases respectively, with 11 bases between them. The CDR3 totals 13 residues. CDR1 and CDR2 from the germline V gene are MNHNY and SVGAGI (reference sequence). CDR3 residues: CASSWDQAYEQYV. The DNA of the CDR3 is TGTGCCAGCAGCTGGGACCAGGCCTACGAGCAGTACGTC.